The rows below give T cell receptor beta chains drawn from one sample of a study of response to subunit inactivated influenza vaccine. TCRdb used MiXCR to reprocess the RT-PCR reads, holding one entry per CDR3 protein. Of hundreds of thousands of distinct CDR3 sequences in the sample, approximately 12% were seen once. The sequences come from PBMCs from blood, collected on the day of vaccination. The receptors were sampled from a man between 45 and 60 years old who received an inactivated influenza vaccine. Each CDR3 is given with its conserved first and last residue. Each record gives: clone size, D gene, V gene, J gene, CDR3 DNA, CDR3 protein. D genes are given only for firm matches. Size is omitted from some rows. Given values are once, few, many or a class for expanded clones.

clone_size: .
d_call: TRBD1
v_call: TRBV6-5
j_call: TRBJ2-2
cdr3_nt: TGTGCCAGCAGTTACCGGACAGGGCTAAACACCGGGGAGCTGTTTTTT
cdr3_aa: CASSYRTGLNTGELFF

clone_size: few
d_call: TRBD2
v_call: TRBV12-3/TRBV12-4
j_call: TRBJ2-1
cdr3_nt: TGTGCCAGCAGTCCCCCGCCGGGGACTAGCGGCGCCTACAATGAGCAGTTCTTC
cdr3_aa: CASSPPPGTSGAYNEQFF

clone_size: many
d_call: .
v_call: TRBV12-3/TRBV12-4
j_call: TRBJ1-5
cdr3_nt: TGTGCCAGCAGTTTGGCAGAAAGTCAGCCCCAGCATTTT
cdr3_aa: CASSLAESQPQHF

clone_size: few
d_call: TRBD1
v_call: TRBV24-1
j_call: TRBJ2-7
cdr3_nt: TGTGCCACCAGTGAGGGACAGGGCCACGAGCAGTACTTC
cdr3_aa: CATSEGQGHEQYF

clone_size: few
d_call: TRBD1
v_call: TRBV6-2/TRBV6-3
j_call: TRBJ2-4
cdr3_nt: TGTGCCAGCAGTGACAGGGGAATCGGTAACATTCAGTACTTC
cdr3_aa: CASSDRGIGNIQYF

clone_size: few
d_call: TRBD2
v_call: TRBV6-1
j_call: TRBJ2-7
cdr3_nt: TGTGCCAGTGGTAGCGGGGGATTTTCCTACGAGCAGTACTTC
cdr3_aa: CASGSGGFSYEQYF

clone_size: .
d_call: .
v_call: TRBV20-1
j_call: TRBJ1-1
cdr3_nt: TGCAGTGCTAGAGCTTTTCTCACTGAAGCTTTCTTT
cdr3_aa: CSARAFLTEAFF

clone_size: few
d_call: .
v_call: TRBV28
j_call: TRBJ2-3
cdr3_nt: TGTGCCAGCAGTTCCCCCCGGAGGGCCGCAACAGATACGCAGTATTTT
cdr3_aa: CASSSPRRAATDTQYF

clone_size: few
d_call: TRBD2
v_call: TRBV5-6
j_call: TRBJ2-1
cdr3_nt: TGTGCCAGCAGCTTGGATCCCGGGGGTAACGGGAGGGCGAATGAGCAGTTCTTC
cdr3_aa: CASSLDPGGNGRANEQFF

clone_size: many
d_call: .
v_call: TRBV29-1
j_call: TRBJ1-2
cdr3_nt: TGCAGCACCAAGGGAGGCCCTAACTATGGCTACACCTTC
cdr3_aa: CSTKGGPNYGYTF

clone_size: once
d_call: TRBD2
v_call: TRBV20-1
j_call: TRBJ2-7
cdr3_nt: TGCAGTGCTAGGGCTAGCGGGACCTCCTACGAGCAGTACTTC
cdr3_aa: CSARASGTSYEQYF

clone_size: few
d_call: TRBD1
v_call: TRBV5-1
j_call: TRBJ2-7
cdr3_nt: TGCGCCAGCAGCGATAACAGGGGGCGTCACCACGAGCAGTACTTC
cdr3_aa: CASSDNRGRHHEQYF

clone_size: many
d_call: TRBD2
v_call: TRBV5-1
j_call: TRBJ2-3
cdr3_nt: TGCGCCAGCAGCTCAACTAGCGGGGATACGCAGTATTTT
cdr3_aa: CASSSTSGDTQYF

clone_size: .
d_call: .
v_call: TRBV18
j_call: TRBJ2-5
cdr3_nt: TGTGCCAGCTCGCAAGGACTAACAGAGACCCAGTACTTC
cdr3_aa: CASSQGLTETQYF

clone_size: many
d_call: TRBD2
v_call: TRBV28
j_call: TRBJ2-3
cdr3_nt: TGTGCCAGCAGTTTGACCCGTTTCGGGGGGGCCAGGGATACGCAGTATTTT
cdr3_aa: CASSLTRFGGARDTQYF

clone_size: .
d_call: .
v_call: TRBV3-1
j_call: TRBJ2-7
cdr3_nt: TGTGCCAGCAGCCAAGTATCCGAGCAGTACTTC
cdr3_aa: CASSQVSEQYF

clone_size: many
d_call: .
v_call: TRBV28
j_call: TRBJ1-5
cdr3_nt: TGTGCCAGCAGTGCTGCAAGCAATCAGCCCCAGCATTTT
cdr3_aa: CASSAASNQPQHF

clone_size: few
d_call: .
v_call: TRBV7-2
j_call: TRBJ2-7
cdr3_nt: TGTGCCAGCAGCTACACCAGGACCGTAAGCTACGAGCAGTACTTC
cdr3_aa: CASSYTRTVSYEQYF

clone_size: .
d_call: .
v_call: TRBV6-2/TRBV6-3
j_call: TRBJ2-1
cdr3_nt: TGTGCCAGCAGCGAACTAGTCACCCTAAACTACAATGAGCAGTTCTTC
cdr3_aa: CASSELVTLNYNEQFF

clone_size: many
d_call: TRBD1
v_call: TRBV12-3/TRBV12-4
j_call: TRBJ2-7
cdr3_nt: TGTGCCAGCAGTCTTGGACAGGAGAGCTCCTACGAGCAGTACTTC
cdr3_aa: CASSLGQESSYEQYF

clone_size: many
d_call: .
v_call: TRBV12-3/TRBV12-4
j_call: TRBJ2-5
cdr3_nt: TGTGCCAGCAGGGAGACAGTGGGTCTGGCCCAGTACTTC
cdr3_aa: CASRETVGLAQYF

clone_size: .
d_call: .
v_call: TRBV10-3
j_call: TRBJ2-1
cdr3_nt: TGTGCCATCAGTGACCCACAGAGCAGCTCCTACAATGAGCAGTTCTTC
cdr3_aa: CAISDPQSSSYNEQFF

clone_size: few
d_call: .
v_call: TRBV27
j_call: TRBJ2-1
cdr3_nt: TGTGCCAGCAGAGGGACACCGTATTACAATGAGCAGTTCTTC
cdr3_aa: CASRGTPYYNEQFF

clone_size: many
d_call: .
v_call: TRBV4-1
j_call: TRBJ2-7
cdr3_nt: TGCGCCAGCAGCCAAGTGCGGGGCGCAAGCTCCTACGAGCAGTACTTC
cdr3_aa: CASSQVRGASSYEQYF

clone_size: few
d_call: .
v_call: TRBV11-2
j_call: TRBJ2-1
cdr3_nt: TGTGCCAGTCGAAGTGGGGGCCGGTACAATGAGCAGTTCTTC
cdr3_aa: CASRSGGRYNEQFF

clone_size: .
d_call: TRBD1
v_call: TRBV3-1
j_call: TRBJ2-7
cdr3_nt: TGTGCCAGCAGCCAAGATTGGAGGACAGGGGGATACCAGTACTTC
cdr3_aa: CASSQDWRTGGYQYF

clone_size: .
d_call: TRBD1
v_call: TRBV28
j_call: TRBJ2-3
cdr3_nt: TGTGCCAGCATCAGGGGGCCTAACACAGATACGCAGTATTTT
cdr3_aa: CASIRGPNTDTQYF

clone_size: few
d_call: TRBD1
v_call: TRBV28
j_call: TRBJ1-1
cdr3_nt: TGTGCCAGCAGTAGACAGGGACGGAGGACTGAAGCTTTCTTT
cdr3_aa: CASSRQGRRTEAFF

clone_size: many
d_call: .
v_call: TRBV7-9
j_call: TRBJ2-7
cdr3_nt: TGTGCCAGCAAGGGGGATAGCTCCTACGAGCAGTACTTC
cdr3_aa: CASKGDSSYEQYF

clone_size: few
d_call: .
v_call: TRBV7-9
j_call: TRBJ2-1
cdr3_nt: TGTGCCAGCAGCCCAGAGATGGGGTACAATGAGCAGTTCTTC
cdr3_aa: CASSPEMGYNEQFF

clone_size: few
d_call: .
v_call: TRBV20-1
j_call: TRBJ1-6
cdr3_nt: TGCAGTGCTAGAGACCTGGATATAACAGATAATTCACCCCTCCACTTT
cdr3_aa: CSARDLDITDNSPLHF

clone_size: many
d_call: TRBD1
v_call: TRBV12-3/TRBV12-4
j_call: TRBJ1-1
cdr3_nt: TGTGCCAGCAGTCCAGGGGGGGGTGAAGCTTTCTTT
cdr3_aa: CASSPGGGEAFF

clone_size: few
d_call: .
v_call: TRBV2
j_call: TRBJ2-7
cdr3_nt: TGTGCCAGCAGTGAAAATAGACAGTACGAGCAGTACTTC
cdr3_aa: CASSENRQYEQYF

clone_size: .
d_call: .
v_call: TRBV7-2
j_call: TRBJ1-6
cdr3_nt: TGTGCCAGCGGACTTAATTCACACCTCCACTTT
cdr3_aa: CASGLNSHLHF

clone_size: few
d_call: TRBD1
v_call: TRBV20-1
j_call: TRBJ2-1
cdr3_nt: TGCAGTGCTAGAGATCCATATTCAGGGGGTAATTGGCCCATTGGCAATGAGCAGTTCTTC
cdr3_aa: CSARDPYSGGNWPIGNEQFF

clone_size: many
d_call: TRBD2
v_call: TRBV7-3
j_call: TRBJ2-1
cdr3_nt: TGTGCCAGCAGCTTAACGGGACTAGCGGTTTACAATGAGCAGTTCTTC
cdr3_aa: CASSLTGLAVYNEQFF